This T cell receptor beta chain stems from a study of blood T cell repertoires in COVID-19. Study context: The samples span acute and convalescent COVID-19 from the United States, Italy and Spain.

Germline V gives CDR1 SSHAT, CDR2 FNYEAQ (reference sequence). The CDR3 spans 15 residues. V was trimmed by 3 bases and J by 0 bases, leaving 10 bases between them. In the original processing: Reference gene primer amplification gave estimated nucleated cell counts. Repertoires were generated with immunoSEQ multiplex PCR, while TCRdb's copy carries only in-frame clones and drops some. From that table come the V and J calls and clone size; the DNA was used to work out D and trimming. The sample has about 110,000 clones; 60% to 85% are singletons. The chain combines TRBV7-7 with TRBJ2-3; D is unclear. The sequence derives from a woman aged 35 to 49 with acute or convalescent COVID-19. Sequencing was performed on peripheral blood. CDR3 DNA sequence: TGTGCCAGCAGCTTGCGCCTACAGAGCACAGATACGCAGTATTTT. It specifies CASSLRLQSTDTQYF.